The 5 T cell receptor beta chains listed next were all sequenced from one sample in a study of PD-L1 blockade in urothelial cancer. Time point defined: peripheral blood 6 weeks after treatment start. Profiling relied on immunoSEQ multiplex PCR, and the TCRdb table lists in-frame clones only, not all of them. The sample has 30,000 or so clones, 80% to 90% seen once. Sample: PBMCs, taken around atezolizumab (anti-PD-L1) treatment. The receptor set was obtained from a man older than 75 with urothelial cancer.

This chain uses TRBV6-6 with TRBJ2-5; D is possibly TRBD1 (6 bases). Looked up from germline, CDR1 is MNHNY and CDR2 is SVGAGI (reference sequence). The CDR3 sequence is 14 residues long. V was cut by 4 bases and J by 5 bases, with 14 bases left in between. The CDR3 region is CASSSHTGPETQYF. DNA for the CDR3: TGTGCCAGCAGTTCGCACACAGGGCCCGAGACCCAGTACTTC.

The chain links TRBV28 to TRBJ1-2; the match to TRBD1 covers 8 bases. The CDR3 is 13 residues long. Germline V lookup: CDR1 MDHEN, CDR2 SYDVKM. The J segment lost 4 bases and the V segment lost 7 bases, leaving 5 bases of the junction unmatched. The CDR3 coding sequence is TGTGCCAGCATCCCAGGGGGCGGCTATGGCTACACCTTC. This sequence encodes CASIPGGGYGYTF.

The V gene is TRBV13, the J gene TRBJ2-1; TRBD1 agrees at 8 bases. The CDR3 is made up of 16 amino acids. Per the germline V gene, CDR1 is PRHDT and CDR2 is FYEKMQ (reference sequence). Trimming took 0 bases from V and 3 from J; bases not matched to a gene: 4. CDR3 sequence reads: CASSLGDGQGYNEQFF. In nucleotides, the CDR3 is TGTGCCAGCAGCTTAGGGGACGGACAGGGCTACAATGAGCAGTTCTTC.

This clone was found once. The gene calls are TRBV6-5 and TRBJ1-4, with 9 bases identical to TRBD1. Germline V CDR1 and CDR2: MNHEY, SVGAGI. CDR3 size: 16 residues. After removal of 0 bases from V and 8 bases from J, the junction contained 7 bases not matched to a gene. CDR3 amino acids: CASSYSTGGRSEKLFF. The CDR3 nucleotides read TGTGCCAGCAGTTACTCGACAGGGGGGAGAAGCGAAAAACTGTTTTTT.

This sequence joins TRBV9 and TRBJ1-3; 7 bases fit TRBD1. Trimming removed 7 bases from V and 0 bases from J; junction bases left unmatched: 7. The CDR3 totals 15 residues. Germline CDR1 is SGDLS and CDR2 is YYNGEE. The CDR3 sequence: CASAQTGSSGNTIYF. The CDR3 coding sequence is TGTGCCAGCGCCCAGACAGGGAGCTCTGGAAACACCATATATTTT.